This T cell receptor (beta chain) was identified during a study of molecular identifiers for immune sequencing clone quantification. Using its own MiXCR run on the PCR reads, TCRdb lists one record per CDR3 protein. Counted here are 490,000 or so distinct CDR3 sequences, about a fifth occurring once; the ten biggest clones make up 0.7% to 0.95%. V lost 3 bases to trimming and J lost 0 bases, with 12 bases between them. Germline V gene lookup returns CDR1 MNHEY and CDR2 SMNVEV (reference sequence). The CDR3 contains 15 residues. The V and J genes are TRBV27 and TRBJ2-7, with a tentative D call TRBD1 (5 bases). Sequenced sample: naive CD8+ T cells from blood, with Jurkat cell RNA spiked in. Subset noted: FACS-sorted CD8+CD4-CCR7+CD45RA+ naive T cells. The sequence came from a human donor in good health. Some libraries in this study had Jurkat cell RNA spiked in. DNA for the CDR3: TGTGCCAGCAGTTTGATGGGGCCCAGCTCCTACGAGCAGTACTTC. Its protein product is CASSLMGPSSYEQYF.